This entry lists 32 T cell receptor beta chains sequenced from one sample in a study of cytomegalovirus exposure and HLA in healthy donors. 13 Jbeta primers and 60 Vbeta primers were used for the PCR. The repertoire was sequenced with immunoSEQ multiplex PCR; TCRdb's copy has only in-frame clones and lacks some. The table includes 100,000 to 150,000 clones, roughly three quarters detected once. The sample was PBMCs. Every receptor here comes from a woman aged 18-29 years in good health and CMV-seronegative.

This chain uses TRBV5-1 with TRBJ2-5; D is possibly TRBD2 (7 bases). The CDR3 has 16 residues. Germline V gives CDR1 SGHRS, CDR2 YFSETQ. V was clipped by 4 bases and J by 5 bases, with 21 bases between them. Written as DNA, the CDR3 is TGCGCCAGCAGCGGACGGTCTAGCGGAGGGGGGGAGACCCAGTACTTC. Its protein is CASSGRSSGGGETQYF.

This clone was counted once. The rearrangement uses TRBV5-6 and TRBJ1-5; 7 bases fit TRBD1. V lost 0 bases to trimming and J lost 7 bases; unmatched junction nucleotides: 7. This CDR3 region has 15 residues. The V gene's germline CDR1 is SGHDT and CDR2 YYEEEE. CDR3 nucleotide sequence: TGTGCCAGCAGCTTGGGGTCAGGGGGTATCCAGCCCCAGCATTTT. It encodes CASSLGSGGIQPQHF.

The CDR3 bases are TGTGCCACCGCGACGGAGTTAAAAGGCACGCAGTATTTT. It is translated as CATATELKGTQYF. J is TRBJ2-3 and V is TRBV11-2, with D hard to call. Germline V gene sequence: CDR1 SGHAT, CDR2 FQNNGV. The CDR3 is made up of 13 amino acids. Trimming shortened V by 10 bases and J by 9 bases, and 20 bases separated the two germline ends.

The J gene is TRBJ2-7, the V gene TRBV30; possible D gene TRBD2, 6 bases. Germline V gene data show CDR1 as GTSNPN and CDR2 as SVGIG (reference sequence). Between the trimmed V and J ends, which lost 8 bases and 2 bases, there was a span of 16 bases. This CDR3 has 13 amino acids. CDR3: CAANVAATYEQYF. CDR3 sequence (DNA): TGTGCCGCGAACGTAGCGGCGACCTACGAGCAGTACTTC.

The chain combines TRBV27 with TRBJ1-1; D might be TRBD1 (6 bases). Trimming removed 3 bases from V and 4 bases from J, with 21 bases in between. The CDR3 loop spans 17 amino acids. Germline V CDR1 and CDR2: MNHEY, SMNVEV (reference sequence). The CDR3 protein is CASSLLSVGGASTEAFF. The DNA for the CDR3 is TGTGCCAGCAGTTTGCTGAGCGTCGGGGGGGCGAGCACTGAAGCTTTCTTT.

CDR3 coding DNA: TGTGCCTGGTTAGGACTAGCGGGAGGACGCCCAGATACGCAGTATTTT. Translated: CAWLGLAGGRPDTQYF. J is TRBJ2-3 and V is TRBV30, with TRBD2 matching over 14 bases. The CDR3 is 16 residues long. Germline CDR1 and CDR2: GTSNPN and SVGIG (reference sequence). The V segment lost 5 bases and the J segment 4 bases; nucleotides outside the gene matches: 8.

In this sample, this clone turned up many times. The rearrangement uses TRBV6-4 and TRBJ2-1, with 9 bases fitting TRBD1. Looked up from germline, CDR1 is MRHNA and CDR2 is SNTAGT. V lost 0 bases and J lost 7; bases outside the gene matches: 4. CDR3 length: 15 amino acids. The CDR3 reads CASSDSETGGNEQFF. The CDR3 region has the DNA TGTGCCAGCAGTGACTCGGAGACAGGGGGTAATGAGCAGTTCTTC.

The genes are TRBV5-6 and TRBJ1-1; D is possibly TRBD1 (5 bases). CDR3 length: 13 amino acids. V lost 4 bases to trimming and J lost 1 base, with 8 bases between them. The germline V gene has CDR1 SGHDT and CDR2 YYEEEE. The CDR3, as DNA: TGTGCCAGCAGCAGGGGAAAGAACACTGAAGCTTTCTTT. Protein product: CASSRGKNTEAFF.

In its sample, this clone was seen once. The CDR3 DNA reads TGTGCCTGGAAATTTACAGGGGGCCGGGGCTACACCTTC. It codes for CAWKFTGGRGYTF. The chain has TRBV30 and TRBJ1-2, with 9 bases aligning to TRBD1. CDR3 length: 13 residues. Losses at the gene ends were 4 bases for V and 8 bases for J; bases not matched to a gene: 8. Germline V gene data show CDR1 as GTSNPN and CDR2 as SVGIG (reference sequence).

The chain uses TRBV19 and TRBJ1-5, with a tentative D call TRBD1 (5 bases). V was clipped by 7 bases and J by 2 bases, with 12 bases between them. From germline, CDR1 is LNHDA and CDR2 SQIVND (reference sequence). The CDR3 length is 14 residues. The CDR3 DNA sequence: TGTGCCAGTAACATCGGGGGGGGCAATCAGCCCCAGCATTTT. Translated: CASNIGGGNQPQHF.

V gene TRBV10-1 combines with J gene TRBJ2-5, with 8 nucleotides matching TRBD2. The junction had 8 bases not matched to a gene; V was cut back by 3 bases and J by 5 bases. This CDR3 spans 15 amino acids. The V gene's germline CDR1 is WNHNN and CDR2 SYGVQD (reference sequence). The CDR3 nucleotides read TGCGCCAGCAGTGACCCGAGCGGGAGCAGTGAGACCCAGTACTTC. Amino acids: CASSDPSGSSETQYF.

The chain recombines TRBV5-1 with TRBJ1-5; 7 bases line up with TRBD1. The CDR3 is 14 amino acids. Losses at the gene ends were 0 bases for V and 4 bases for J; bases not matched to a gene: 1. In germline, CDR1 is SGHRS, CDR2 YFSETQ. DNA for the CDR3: TGCGCCAGCAGCTTGGGGACAGGAAATCAGCCCCAGCATTTT. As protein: CASSLGTGNQPQHF.

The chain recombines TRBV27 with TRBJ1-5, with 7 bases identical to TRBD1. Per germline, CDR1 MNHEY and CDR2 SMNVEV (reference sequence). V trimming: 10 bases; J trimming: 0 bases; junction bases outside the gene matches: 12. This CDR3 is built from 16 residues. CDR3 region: CATRVRGRFSNQPQHF. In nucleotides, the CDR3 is TGTGCCACCAGAGTAAGGGGGCGATTTAGCAATCAGCCCCAGCATTTT.

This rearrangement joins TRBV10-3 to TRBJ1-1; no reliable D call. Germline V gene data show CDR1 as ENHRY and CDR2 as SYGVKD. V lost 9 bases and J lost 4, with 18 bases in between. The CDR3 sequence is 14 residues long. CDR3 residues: CAILRREGSTEAFF. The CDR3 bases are TGTGCCATTTTGAGAAGGGAAGGGAGCACTGAAGCTTTCTTT.

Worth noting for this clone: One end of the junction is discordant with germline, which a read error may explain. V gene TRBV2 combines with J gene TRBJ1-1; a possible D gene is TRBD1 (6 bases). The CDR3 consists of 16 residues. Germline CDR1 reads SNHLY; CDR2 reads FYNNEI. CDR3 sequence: CASREGRGKRNTEAFF. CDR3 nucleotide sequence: TGTGCCAGCAGGGAAGGCAGGGGAAAAAGGAACACTGAAGCTTTCTTT.

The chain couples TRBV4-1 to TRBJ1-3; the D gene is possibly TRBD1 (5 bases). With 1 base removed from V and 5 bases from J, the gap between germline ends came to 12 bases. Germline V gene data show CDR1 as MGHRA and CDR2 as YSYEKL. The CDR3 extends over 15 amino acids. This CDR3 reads CASSQGSPGRNTIYF. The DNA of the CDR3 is TGCGCCAGCAGCCAAGGGTCTCCAGGGAGAAACACCATATATTTT.

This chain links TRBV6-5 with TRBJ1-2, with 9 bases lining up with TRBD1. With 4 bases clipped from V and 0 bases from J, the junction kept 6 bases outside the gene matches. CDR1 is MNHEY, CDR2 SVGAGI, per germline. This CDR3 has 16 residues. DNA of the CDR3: TGTGCCAGCAGTTCCTCCGGGGACAGGGCTAACTATGGCTACACCTTC. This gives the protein CASSSSGDRANYGYTF.

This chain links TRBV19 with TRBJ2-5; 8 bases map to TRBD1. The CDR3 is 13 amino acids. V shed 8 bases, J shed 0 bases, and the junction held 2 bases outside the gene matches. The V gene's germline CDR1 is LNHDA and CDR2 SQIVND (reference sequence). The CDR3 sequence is CASSDRDQETQYF. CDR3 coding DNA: TGTGCCAGTTCGGACAGGGACCAAGAGACCCAGTACTTC.

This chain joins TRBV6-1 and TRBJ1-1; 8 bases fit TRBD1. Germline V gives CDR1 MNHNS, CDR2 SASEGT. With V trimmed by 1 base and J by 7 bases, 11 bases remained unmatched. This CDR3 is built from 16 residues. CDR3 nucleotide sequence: TGTGCCAGCAGTGAAGAGGATGGACAGGGTACCAGTGAAGCTTTCTTT. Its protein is CASSEEDGQGTSEAFF.

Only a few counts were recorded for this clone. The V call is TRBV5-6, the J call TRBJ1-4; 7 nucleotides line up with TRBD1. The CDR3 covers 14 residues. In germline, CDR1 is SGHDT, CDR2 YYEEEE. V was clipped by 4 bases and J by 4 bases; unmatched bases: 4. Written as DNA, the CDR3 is TGTGCCAGCAGCCAAGGGGGCCTTAATGAAAAACTGTTTTTT. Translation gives CASSQGGLNEKLFF.

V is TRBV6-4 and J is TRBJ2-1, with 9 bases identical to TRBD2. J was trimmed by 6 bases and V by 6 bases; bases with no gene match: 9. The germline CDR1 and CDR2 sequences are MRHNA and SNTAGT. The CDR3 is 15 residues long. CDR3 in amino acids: CASSPGASGINEQFF. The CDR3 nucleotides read TGTGCCAGCAGCCCCGGGGCTAGCGGGATCAATGAGCAGTTCTTC.

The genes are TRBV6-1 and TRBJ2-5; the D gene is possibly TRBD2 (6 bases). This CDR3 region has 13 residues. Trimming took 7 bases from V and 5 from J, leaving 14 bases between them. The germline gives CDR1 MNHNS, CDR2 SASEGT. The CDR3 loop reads CASTRARGETQYF. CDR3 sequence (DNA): TGTGCCAGCACTAGGGCCCGGGGGGAGACCCAGTACTTC.

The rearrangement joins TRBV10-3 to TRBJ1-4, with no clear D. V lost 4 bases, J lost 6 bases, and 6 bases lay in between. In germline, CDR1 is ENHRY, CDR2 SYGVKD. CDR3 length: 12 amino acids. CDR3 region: CAISGTHEKLFF. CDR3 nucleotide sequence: TGTGCCATCAGTGGGACTCATGAAAAACTGTTTTTT.

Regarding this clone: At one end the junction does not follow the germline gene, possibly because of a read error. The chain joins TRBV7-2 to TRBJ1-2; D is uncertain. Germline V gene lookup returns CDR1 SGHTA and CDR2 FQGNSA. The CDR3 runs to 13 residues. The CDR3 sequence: CASSLAVNSGYTF. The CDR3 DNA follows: TGTGCCAGCAGCTTAGCGGTTAACTCTGGCTACACCTTC.

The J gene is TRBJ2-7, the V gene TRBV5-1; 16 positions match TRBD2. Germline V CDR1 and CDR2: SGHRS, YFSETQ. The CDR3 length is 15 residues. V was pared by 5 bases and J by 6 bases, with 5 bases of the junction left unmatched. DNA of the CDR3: TGCGCCAGCAGGAGGGGACTAGCGGGAGGGAGCGAGCAGTACTTC. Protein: CASRRGLAGGSEQYF.

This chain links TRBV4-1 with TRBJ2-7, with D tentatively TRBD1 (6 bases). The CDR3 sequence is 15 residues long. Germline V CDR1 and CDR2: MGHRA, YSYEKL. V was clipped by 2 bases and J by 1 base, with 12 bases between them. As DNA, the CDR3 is TGCGCCAGCAGCCAAATTCAGGGGCCTTCCTACGAGCAGTACTTC. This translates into CASSQIQGPSYEQYF.

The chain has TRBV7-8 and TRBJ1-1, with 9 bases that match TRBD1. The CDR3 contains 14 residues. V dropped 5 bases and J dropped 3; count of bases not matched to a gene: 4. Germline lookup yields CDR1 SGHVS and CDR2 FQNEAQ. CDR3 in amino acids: CASSPRTGDTEAFF. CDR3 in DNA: TGTGCCAGCAGCCCTCGGACAGGGGACACTGAAGCTTTCTTT.

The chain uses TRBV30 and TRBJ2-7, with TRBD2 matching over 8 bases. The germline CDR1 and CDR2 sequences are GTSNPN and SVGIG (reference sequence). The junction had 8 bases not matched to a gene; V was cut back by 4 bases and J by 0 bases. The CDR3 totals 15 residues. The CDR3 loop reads CAWNNPGTSSYEQYF. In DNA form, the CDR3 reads TGTGCCTGGAATAATCCCGGGACTAGCTCCTACGAGCAGTACTTC. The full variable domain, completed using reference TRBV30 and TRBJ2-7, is SQTIHQWPATLVQPVGSPLSLECTVEGTSNPNLYWYRQAAGRGLQLLFYSVGIGQISSEVPQNLSASRPQDRQFILSSKKLLLSDSGFYLCAWNNPGTSSYEQYFGPGTRLTVT.

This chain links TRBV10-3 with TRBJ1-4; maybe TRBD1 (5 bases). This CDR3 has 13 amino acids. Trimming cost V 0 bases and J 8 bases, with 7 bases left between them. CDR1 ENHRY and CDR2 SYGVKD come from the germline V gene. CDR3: CAISESKGEKLFF. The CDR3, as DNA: TGTGCCATCAGTGAGTCTAAGGGGGAAAAACTGTTTTTT.

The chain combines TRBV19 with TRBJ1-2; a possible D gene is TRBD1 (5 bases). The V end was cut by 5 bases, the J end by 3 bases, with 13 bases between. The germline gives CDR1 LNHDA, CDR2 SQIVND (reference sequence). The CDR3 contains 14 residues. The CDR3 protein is CASSLGHLHYGYTF. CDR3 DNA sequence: TGTGCCAGTAGTCTCGGACATCTCCACTATGGCTACACCTTC.

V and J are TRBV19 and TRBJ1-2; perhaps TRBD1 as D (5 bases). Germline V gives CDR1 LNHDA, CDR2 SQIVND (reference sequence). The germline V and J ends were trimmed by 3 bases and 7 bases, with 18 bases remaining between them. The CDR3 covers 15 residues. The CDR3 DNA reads TGTGCCAGTAGTATGTTTGACAGAACAACCTCTGGCTACACCTTC. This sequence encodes CASSMFDRTTSGYTF.

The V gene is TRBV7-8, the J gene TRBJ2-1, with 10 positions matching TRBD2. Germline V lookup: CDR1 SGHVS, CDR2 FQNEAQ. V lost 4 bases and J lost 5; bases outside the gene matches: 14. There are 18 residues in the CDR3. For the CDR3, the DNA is TGTGCCAGCAGCTCCCCGGCGGGGCCTAGCGGGAGAGACAATGAGCAGTTCTTC. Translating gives CASSSPAGPSGRDNEQFF.